This T cell receptor (beta chain) was recovered during a study of OX40 agonist ivuxolimab in advanced cancers. Findings and limits, study-wide: Mean expanded clone counts were higher in CD8+ than CD4+ T cells.

This CDR3 region has 13 residues. Trimming took 5 bases from V and 0 from J, leaving 7 bases between them. Germline V CDR1 and CDR2: SGHAT, FQNNGV. With regard to this clone: Its matching antigen is unknown.

Generated by immunoSEQ multiplex PCR, the TCRdb table keeps only in-frame clones and is missing some. The profile shows around 63,000 clones, roughly nine tenths of them singletons. The TCR was taken from an adult with an advanced solid tumor such as melanoma, head and neck, liver or kidney cancer. The sequences come from CD4+ or CD8+ T cells sorted from blood, collected in a trial of the OX40 agonist ivuxolimab. V and J are TRBV11-2 and TRBJ1-1, with D unresolved. As DNA, the CDR3 is TGTGCCAGCAGCCCTACACTGAACACTGAAGCTTTCTTT. Translated: CASSPTLNTEAFF. Together with reference TRBV11-2 and TRBJ1-1, the CDR3 gives the full variable domain: EAGVAQSPRYKIIEKRQSVAFWCNPISGHATLYWYQQILGQGPKLLIQFQNNGVVDDSQLPKDRFSAERLKGVDSTLKIQPAKLEDSAVYLCASSPTLNTEAFFGQGTRLTVV.